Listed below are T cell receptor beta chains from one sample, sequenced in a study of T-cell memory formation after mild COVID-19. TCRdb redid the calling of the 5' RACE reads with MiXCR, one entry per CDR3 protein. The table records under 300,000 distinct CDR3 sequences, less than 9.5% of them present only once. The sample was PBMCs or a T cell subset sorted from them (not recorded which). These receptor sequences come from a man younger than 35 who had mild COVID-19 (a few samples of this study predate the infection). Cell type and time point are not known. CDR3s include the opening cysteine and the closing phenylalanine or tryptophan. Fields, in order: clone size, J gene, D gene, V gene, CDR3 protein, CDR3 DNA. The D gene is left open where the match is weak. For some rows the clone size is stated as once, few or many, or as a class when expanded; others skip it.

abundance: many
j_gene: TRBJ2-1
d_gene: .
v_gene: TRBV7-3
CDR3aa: CASSLTRGNEQFF
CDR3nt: TGTGCCAGCAGCCTCACTCGGGGAAATGAGCAGTTCTTC

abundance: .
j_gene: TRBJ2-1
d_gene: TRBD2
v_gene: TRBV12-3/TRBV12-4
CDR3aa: CASSETGTKDHEQFF
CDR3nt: TGTGCCAGCAGTGAAACCGGGACTAAGGACCATGAGCAGTTCTTC

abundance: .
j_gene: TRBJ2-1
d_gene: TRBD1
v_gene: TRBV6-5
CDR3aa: CASSDRTGWHEQFF
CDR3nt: TGTGCCAGCAGCGATAGGACAGGGTGGCATGAGCAGTTCTTC

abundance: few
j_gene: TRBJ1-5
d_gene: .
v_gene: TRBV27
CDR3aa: CASSQGLLNQPQHF
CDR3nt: TGTGCCAGCAGCCAGGGCCTCCTGAATCAGCCCCAGCATTTT

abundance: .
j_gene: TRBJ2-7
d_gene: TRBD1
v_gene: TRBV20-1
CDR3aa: CSASTGAYEQYF
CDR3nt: TGCAGTGCTAGTACAGGGGCCTACGAGCAGTACTTC

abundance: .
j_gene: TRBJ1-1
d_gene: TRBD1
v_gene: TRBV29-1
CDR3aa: CSLGGGAEAFF
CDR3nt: TGCAGCCTTGGAGGGGGCGCTGAAGCTTTCTTT

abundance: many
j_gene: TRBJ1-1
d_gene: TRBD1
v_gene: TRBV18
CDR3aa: CASSPQQGANTEAFF
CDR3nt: TGTGCCAGCTCACCGCAACAGGGGGCGAACACTGAAGCTTTCTTT

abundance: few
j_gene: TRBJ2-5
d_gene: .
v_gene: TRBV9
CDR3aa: CASSVLGIGETQYF
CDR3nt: TGTGCCAGCAGCGTTTTAGGGATAGGAGAGACCCAGTACTTC

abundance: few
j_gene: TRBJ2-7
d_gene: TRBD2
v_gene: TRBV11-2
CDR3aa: CASSLMRGSYEQYF
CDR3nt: TGTGCCAGCAGCTTAATGCGGGGGTCCTACGAGCAGTACTTC

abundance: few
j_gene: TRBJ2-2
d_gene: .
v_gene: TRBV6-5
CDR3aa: CASSFAENTGELFF
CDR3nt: TGTGCCAGCAGTTTTGCCGAAAACACCGGGGAGCTGTTTTTT

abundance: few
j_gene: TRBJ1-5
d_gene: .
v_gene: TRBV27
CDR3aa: CASSLTGTQPQHF
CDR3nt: TGTGCCAGCAGTTTAACAGGGACTCAGCCCCAGCATTTT

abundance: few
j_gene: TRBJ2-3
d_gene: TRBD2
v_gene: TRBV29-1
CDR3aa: CSAVGTSGDTQYF
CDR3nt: TGCAGCGCCGTAGGGACTAGCGGAGATACGCAGTATTTT

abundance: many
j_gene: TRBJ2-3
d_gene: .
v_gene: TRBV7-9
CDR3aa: CASRVQSTSTDTQYF
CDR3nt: TGTGCCAGCAGGGTACAGAGCACTAGCACAGATACGCAGTATTTT

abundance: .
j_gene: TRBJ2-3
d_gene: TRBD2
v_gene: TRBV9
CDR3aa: CASSVALMASGVADTQYF
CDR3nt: TGTGCCAGCAGCGTAGCTCTGATGGCTAGCGGGGTAGCAGATACGCAGTATTTT

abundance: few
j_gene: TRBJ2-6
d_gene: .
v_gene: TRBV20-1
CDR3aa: CSARSGASGANVLTF
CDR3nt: TGCAGTGCTAGATCGGGGGCTTCTGGGGCCAACGTCCTGACTTTC

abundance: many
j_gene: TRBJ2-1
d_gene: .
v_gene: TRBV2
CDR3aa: CASSDRGIRILFF
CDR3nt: TGTGCCAGCAGTGATCGGGGGATCAGAATTTTGTTCTTC

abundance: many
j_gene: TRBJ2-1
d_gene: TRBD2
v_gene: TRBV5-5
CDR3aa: CASKLAGVPYNEQFF
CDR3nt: TGTGCCAGCAAACTAGCGGGGGTCCCTTACAATGAGCAGTTCTTC

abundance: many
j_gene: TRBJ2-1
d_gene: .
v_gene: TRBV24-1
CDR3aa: CATSDLEAGGSGEQFF
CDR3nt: TGTGCCACCAGTGATTTAGAGGCAGGGGGGTCAGGGGAGCAGTTCTTC

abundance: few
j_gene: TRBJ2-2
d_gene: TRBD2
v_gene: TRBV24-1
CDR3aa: CATSGGTSGGTGELFF
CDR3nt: TGTGCCACCAGTGGAGGGACTAGCGGGGGCACCGGGGAGCTGTTTTTT

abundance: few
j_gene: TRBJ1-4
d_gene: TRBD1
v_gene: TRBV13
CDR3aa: CASSLTGAANEKLFF
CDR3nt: TGTGCCAGCAGCTTAACAGGGGCGGCTAATGAAAAACTGTTTTTT

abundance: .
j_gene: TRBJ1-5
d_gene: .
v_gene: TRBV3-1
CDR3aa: CASSPPGGNQPQHF
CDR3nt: TGTGCCAGCAGCCCCCCAGGGGGCAATCAGCCCCAGCATTTT

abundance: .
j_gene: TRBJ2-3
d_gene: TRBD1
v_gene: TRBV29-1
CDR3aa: CSVAPGGAGDTQYF
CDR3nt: TGCAGCGTTGCCCCAGGGGGCGCGGGAGATACGCAGTATTTT

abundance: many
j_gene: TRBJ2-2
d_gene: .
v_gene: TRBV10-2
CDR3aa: CASTPDTGTGELFF
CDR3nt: TGCGCCAGCACCCCTGACACTGGCACCGGGGAGCTGTTTTTT

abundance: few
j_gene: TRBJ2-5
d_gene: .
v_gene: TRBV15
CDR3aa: CATSRDVGTGETQYF
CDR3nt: TGTGCCACCAGCAGAGATGTCGGAACCGGGGAGACCCAGTACTTC

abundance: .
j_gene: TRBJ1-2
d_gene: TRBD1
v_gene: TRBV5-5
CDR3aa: CASSFGQGDYGYTF
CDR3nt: TGTGCCAGCAGCTTTGGGCAGGGGGACTATGGCTACACCTTC

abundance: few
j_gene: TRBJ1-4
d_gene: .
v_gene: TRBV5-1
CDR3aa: CASSGGPQPNEKLFF
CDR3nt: TGCGCCAGCAGCGGGGGGCCTCAACCTAATGAAAAACTGTTTTTT

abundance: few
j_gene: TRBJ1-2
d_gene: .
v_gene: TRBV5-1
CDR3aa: CASSLDTLNYGYTF
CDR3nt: TGCGCCAGCAGCTTGGACACGCTTAACTATGGCTACACCTTC

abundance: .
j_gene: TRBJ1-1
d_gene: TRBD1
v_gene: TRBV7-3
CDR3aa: CASSQRTGGNTEAFF
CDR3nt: TGTGCCAGCAGCCAACGGACAGGGGGGAACACTGAAGCTTTCTTT

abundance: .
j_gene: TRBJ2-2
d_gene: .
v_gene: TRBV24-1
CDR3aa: CATSDLGPPNTGELFF
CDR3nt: TGTGCCACCAGTGATTTGGGACCCCCGAACACCGGGGAGCTGTTTTTT